The 27 T cell receptor beta chains below come from one sample, sequenced in a study of vaccination effects on CD4 cells after COVID-19. Profiling relied on immunoSEQ multiplex PCR, and the TCRdb table lists in-frame clones only, not all of them. The table lists fewer than 35,000 clones, 70% to 75% of them singletons, with 15% in the top ten. Culture proceeded for nine to ten days, and CD4+ T cells were then isolated. The participants, recipients of two vaccine doses, got either BNT162b2 or mRNA-1273. Their antigen targets remain unknown. Here the sequenced sample was CD4+ T cells from PBMCs cultured without peptide, taken after COVID-19 vaccination. The receptors were sampled from a human donor who received a COVID-19 vaccine.

V gene TRBV6-2 or TRBV6-3 combines with J gene TRBJ2-7; TRBD1 matches at 9 bases. The CDR3 is made up of 14 amino acids. The germline V gene has CDR1 MNHEY and CDR2 SVGEGT. The ends lost 4 bases at V and 3 bases at J; junction bases unmatched: 4. As DNA, the CDR3 is TGTGCCAGCAGTTGGGACAGGGAGATCTACGAGCAGTACTTC. It encodes CASSWDREIYEQYF.

This chain connects TRBV4-1 to TRBJ2-3, with 10 bases that match TRBD2. The CDR3 sequence is 17 residues long. V lost 0 bases, J lost 2 bases, and 5 bases stayed unmatched. The V gene's germline CDR1 is MGHRA and CDR2 YSYEKL. The CDR3 coding sequence is TGCGCCAGCAGCCAAGATACTAGCGGGGCTTTCACAGATACGCAGTATTTT. It translates to CASSQDTSGAFTDTQYF.

V and J are TRBV6-5 and TRBJ2-1; D uncertain. Germline lookup yields CDR1 MNHEY and CDR2 SVGAGI. The CDR3 consists of 15 residues. Trimming pared 4 bases from V and 2 bases from J, leaving 12 bases between. CDR3 region: CASSLTRAPYNEQFF. In DNA, the CDR3 is TGTGCCAGCAGTTTAACCCGGGCCCCCTACAATGAGCAGTTCTTC.

The chain carries TRBV29-1 and TRBJ2-7; a weak D match, TRBD2 (6 bases). The CDR3 has 12 amino acids. V dropped 6 bases and J dropped 2 bases, with 11 bases sitting between them. CDR1 SQVTM and CDR2 ANQGSEA come from the germline V gene. This CDR3 reads CSVPGGAYEQYF. CDR3 nucleotide sequence: TGCAGCGTACCAGGAGGGGCCTACGAGCAGTACTTC.

J is TRBJ2-7 and V is TRBV3-1 (or the pseudogene TRBV3-2), with D tentatively TRBD2 (7 bases). V was shortened by 2 bases and J by 6 bases, with 14 bases between the two germline ends. CDR3 length: 14 residues. Germline CDR1 and CDR2: LGHDT and YNNKEL (reference sequence). The CDR3 is CASSQSGGLLEQYF. CDR3 bases: TGTGCCAGCAGCCAATCGGGGGGCCTCCTCGAGCAGTACTTC.

This sequence joins TRBV29-1 and TRBJ2-3, with 10 bases identical to TRBD2. V dropped 8 bases and J dropped 4; count of bases not matched to a gene: 6. CDR1 is SQVTM, CDR2 ANQGSEA, per germline. The CDR3 runs to 13 residues. CDR3 nucleotides: TGCAGCAGTAAGCGGGGGGGCTCAGATACGCAGTATTTT. Encoded protein: CSSKRGGSDTQYF.

The chain uses TRBV5-4 and TRBJ2-7; D ambiguous. Trimming cost V 0 bases and J 4 bases, with 14 bases left between them. The V gene's germline CDR1 is SGHNT and CDR2 YYREEE (reference sequence). CDR3 length: 15 residues. CDR3 region: CASSLAGQAVYEQYF. The CDR3 DNA reads TGTGCCAGCAGCTTGGCCGGCCAGGCGGTGTACGAGCAGTACTTC.

This chain uses TRBV25-1 with TRBJ2-1; 7 bases are shared with TRBD1. CDR3 length equals 16 residues. V gave up 2 bases and J gave up 2 bases; unmatched junction bases: 6. CDR1 is MGHDK, CDR2 SYGVNS, per germline. The DNA for the CDR3 is TGTGCCAGCAGTGAAACCGGGACAGTAGCCTACAATGAGCAGTTCTTC. Its protein is CASSETGTVAYNEQFF.

This sequence joins TRBV5-1 and TRBJ2-7; weak D call: TRBD2 (6 bases). Germline CDR1 SGHRS, CDR2 YFSETQ. This CDR3 contains 14 residues. Trimming took 3 bases from V and 2 from J, leaving 12 bases between them. CDR3 sequence reads: CASSSERAPYEQYF. The CDR3 DNA sequence: TGCGCCAGCAGCTCCGAGCGGGCCCCCTACGAGCAGTACTTC.

This clone was seen more than once but under ten times. The chain couples TRBV6-2 or TRBV6-3 to TRBJ1-2; possible D gene TRBD1, 5 bases. The germline gives CDR1 MNHEY, CDR2 SVGEGT. V shed 0 bases and J shed 4 bases, with 15 bases lying between them. CDR3 size: 16 residues. The CDR3 is CASSYSDSKNVYGYTF. CDR3 bases: TGTGCCAGCAGTTACTCTGACAGTAAAAATGTCTATGGCTACACCTTC.

This clone appeared a single time. The CDR3 bases are TGTGCCAGCTCACCCAAGGCTACGAGCTCTGGAAACACCATATATTTT. Translating gives CASSPKATSSGNTIYF. The J gene is TRBJ1-3, the V gene TRBV18, with D unresolved. Germline CDR1 KGHSH, CDR2 LQKENI. The V gene lost 3 bases and the J gene lost 0 bases, with 12 bases spanning the gap. The CDR3 consists of 16 residues.

The chain recombines TRBV4-2 with TRBJ1-4; D remains unclear. Germline values: CDR1 LGHNA, CDR2 YNFKEQ. The ends were cut back, 0 bases at V and 10 bases at J, with 9 bases in the middle. This CDR3 is 13 amino acids long. This CDR3 reads CASSQESSRKLFF. The CDR3 nucleotides are TGTGCCAGCAGCCAAGAATCGAGTCGAAAACTGTTTTTT.

The genes are TRBV29-1 and TRBJ2-7, with D perhaps matching TRBD2 (5 bases). The V gene lost 5 bases and the J gene lost 2 bases, with 16 bases spanning the gap. Looked up from germline, CDR1 is SQVTM and CDR2 is ANQGSEA. The CDR3 runs 14 residues. CDR3 protein: CSVLVSGSPYEQYF. The CDR3 coding sequence is TGCAGCGTTCTGGTGAGCGGATCCCCCTACGAGCAGTACTTC.

The chain uses TRBV5-1 and TRBJ1-2; D might be TRBD1 (6 bases). Trimming stripped 4 bases from V and 8 bases from J, with 15 bases between. The CDR3 totals 13 residues. Germline V lookup: CDR1 SGHRS, CDR2 YFSETQ. CDR3 sequence reads: CASSIIQGSGYTF. The CDR3 DNA is TGCGCCAGCAGCATCATACAGGGTAGCGGCTACACCTTC.

V and J are TRBV19 and TRBJ1-1; 7 bases fit TRBD1. Trimming at V came to 5 bases and at J to 3 bases, leaving 9 bases not matched to a gene. The CDR3 is 15 amino acids. Per germline, CDR1 LNHDA and CDR2 SQIVND (reference sequence). The CDR3 loop reads CASSWDSSRDTEAFF. The CDR3 nucleotides are TGTGCCAGTAGTTGGGACAGCTCGAGGGACACTGAAGCTTTCTTT.

In its sample, this clone is hyperexpanded (1% or more). This sequence joins TRBV3-1 (or the pseudogene TRBV3-2) and TRBJ2-2; 9 bases match TRBD1. This CDR3 has 15 residues. CDR1 and CDR2 (germline): LGHDT, YNNKEL (reference sequence). The V segment lost 6 bases and the J segment 5 bases; nucleotides outside the gene matches: 7. The CDR3 reads CASSPQGAGTGELFF. As DNA, the CDR3 is TGTGCCAGCAGTCCACAGGGGGCGGGGACCGGGGAGCTGTTTTTT.

The V call is TRBV19, the J call TRBJ2-1; no definite D call. Germline CDR1 is LNHDA and CDR2 is SQIVND (reference sequence). V was clipped by 5 bases and J by 0 bases, with 11 bases between them. This CDR3 has 15 residues. The CDR3 spells CASSSYLDSYNEQFF. The CDR3 bases are TGTGCCAGTAGTTCCTACTTGGACTCCTACAATGAGCAGTTCTTC.

The chain is built from TRBV5-1 and TRBJ2-1; 8 bases align to TRBD1. V lost 0 bases to trimming and J lost 7 bases; unmatched junction nucleotides: 15. Germline values: CDR1 SGHRS, CDR2 YFSETQ. This CDR3 is 18 amino acids long. In DNA, the CDR3 is TGCGCCAGCAGCTTGGAATTTAGTCGGCCAGGGGGCCGGAATGAGCAGTTCTTC. Translated: CASSLEFSRPGGRNEQFF. Complete variable domain (other parts from reference TRBV5-1 and TRBJ2-1): KAGVTQTPRYLIKTRGQQVTLSCSPISGHRSVSWYQQTPGQGLQFLFEYFSETQRNKGNFPGRFSGRQFSNSRSEMNVSTLELGDSALYLCASSLEFSRPGGRNEQFFGPGTRLTVL.

CDR3 sequence (DNA): TGTGCCAGCCTTGACCGTACGAATAATTCACCCCTCCACTTT. Protein: CASLDRTNNSPLHF. This chain uses TRBV6-6 with TRBJ1-6; D unresolved. The CDR3 spans 14 residues. Germline CDR1 and CDR2: MNHNY and SVGAGI (reference sequence). Trimming removed 8 bases from V and 5 bases from J, with 13 bases in between.

In this sample, this clone turned up a few times. The chain uses TRBV7-2 and TRBJ1-5; maybe TRBD1 (6 bases). CDR3 length: 14 amino acids. Trimming stripped 5 bases from V and 4 bases from J, with 12 bases between. Germline V gene sequence: CDR1 SGHTA, CDR2 FQGNSA. In nucleotides, the CDR3 is TGTGCCAGCAGCCTAGGAACAGGGAATCAGCCCCAGCATTTT. Its translation: CASSLGTGNQPQHF.

The V call is TRBV6-6, the J call TRBJ2-1; D gene ambiguous. Germline values: CDR1 MNHNY, CDR2 SVGAGI (reference sequence). Trimming took off 6 bases at V and 5 bases at J, with 5 bases between the two ends. The CDR3 spans 11 residues. CDR3 loop: CASSPNNEQFF. The CDR3 nucleotides read TGTGCCAGCAGCCCTAACAATGAGCAGTTCTTC.

The rearrangement uses TRBV9 and TRBJ1-1, with D perhaps matching TRBD1 (6 bases). The germline V gene has CDR1 SGDLS and CDR2 YYNGEE. The CDR3 has 15 residues. V dropped 3 bases and J dropped 4 bases, with 16 bases sitting between them. CDR3 amino acids: CASSALHRVGTEAFF. CDR3 bases: TGTGCCAGCAGCGCTCTTCACAGGGTAGGCACTGAAGCTTTCTTT. The entire variable domain, with the rest obtained from reference TRBV9 and TRBJ1-1, is as follows: DSGVTQTPKHLITATGQRVTLRCSPRSGDLSVYWYQQSLDQGLQFLIQYYNGEERAKGNILERFSAQQFPDLHSELNLSSLELGDSALYFCASSALHRVGTEAFFGQGTRLTVV.

V and J are TRBV21-1 and TRBJ1-1. TRBV21-1 is reported as a pseudogene. This CDR3 contains 14 residues. In DNA form, the CDR3 reads TGTGCCAGGGCGCCGGGACGGAAGAACACTGAAGCTTTCTTT. Translating it yields CARAPGRKNTEAFF.

The rearrangement joins TRBV6-5 to TRBJ2-5, with D perhaps TRBD2 (6 bases). Trimming took 10 bases from V and 4 from J, leaving 16 bases between them. This CDR3 contains 13 residues. Germline V CDR1 and CDR2: MNHEY, SVGAGI. In DNA, the CDR3 is TGTGCCATCGGGAGAGGGTCCGTAGAGACCCAGTACTTC. Amino acids: CAIGRGSVETQYF.

The genes are TRBV23-1 and TRBJ1-6; TRBD1 might be the D (5 bases). TRBV23-1 is reported as an ORF; its role is uncertain. The CDR3 has 17 residues. Between the trimmed V and J ends, which lost 1 base and 5 bases, there was a span of 15 bases. The DNA of the CDR3 is TGCGCCAGCAGTCAATTAGGGGCAGGGTCGAATAATTCACCCCTCCACTTT. It specifies CASSQLGAGSNNSPLHF.

This clone was counted once. This chain joins TRBV10-2 and TRBJ2-3; 7 bases fit TRBD2. Germline CDR1 reads WSHSY; CDR2 reads SAAADI. This CDR3 has 14 residues. Unmatched junction bases numbered 5, after V lost 2 bases and J lost 6 bases. The CDR3 sequence is CASSEPSGWDTQYF. CDR3 nucleotide sequence: TGCGCCAGCAGTGAGCCTAGCGGCTGGGATACGCAGTATTTT.

This clone was observed a few times. This rearrangement joins TRBV7-9 to TRBJ1-5; 7 positions agree with TRBD1. Trimming at V came to 2 bases and at J to 7 bases, leaving 2 bases not matched to a gene. Looked up from germline, CDR1 is SEHNR and CDR2 is FQNEAQ (reference sequence). There are 13 residues in the CDR3. Here the CDR3 reads CASSLWDRQPQHF. CDR3 bases: TGTGCCAGCAGCTTATGGGACAGACAGCCCCAGCATTTT.